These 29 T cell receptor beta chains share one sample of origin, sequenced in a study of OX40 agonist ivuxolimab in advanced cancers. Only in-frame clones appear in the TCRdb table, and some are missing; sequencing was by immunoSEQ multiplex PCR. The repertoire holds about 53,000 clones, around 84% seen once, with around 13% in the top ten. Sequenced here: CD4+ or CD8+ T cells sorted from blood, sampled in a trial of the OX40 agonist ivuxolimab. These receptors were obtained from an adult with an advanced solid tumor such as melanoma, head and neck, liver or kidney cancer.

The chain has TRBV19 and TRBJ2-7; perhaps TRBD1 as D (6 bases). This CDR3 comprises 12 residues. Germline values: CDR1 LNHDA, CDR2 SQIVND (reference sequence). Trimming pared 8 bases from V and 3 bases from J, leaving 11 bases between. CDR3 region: CASGDILYEQYF. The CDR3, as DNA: TGTGCCAGTGGGGACATCCTCTACGAGCAGTACTTC.

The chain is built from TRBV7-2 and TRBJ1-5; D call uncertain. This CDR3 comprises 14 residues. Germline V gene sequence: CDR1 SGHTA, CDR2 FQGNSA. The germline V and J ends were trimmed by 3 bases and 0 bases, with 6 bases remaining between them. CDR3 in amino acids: CASSLTVSNQPQHF. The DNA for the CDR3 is TGTGCCAGCAGCTTGACGGTTAGCAATCAGCCCCAGCATTTT.

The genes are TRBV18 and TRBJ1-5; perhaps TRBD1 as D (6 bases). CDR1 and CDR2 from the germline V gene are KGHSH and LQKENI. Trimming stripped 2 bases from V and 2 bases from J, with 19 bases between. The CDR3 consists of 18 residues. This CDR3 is CASSPAGQLSFGNQPQHF. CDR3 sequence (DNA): TGTGCCAGCTCACCAGCGGGACAACTCTCTTTTGGCAATCAGCCCCAGCATTTT.

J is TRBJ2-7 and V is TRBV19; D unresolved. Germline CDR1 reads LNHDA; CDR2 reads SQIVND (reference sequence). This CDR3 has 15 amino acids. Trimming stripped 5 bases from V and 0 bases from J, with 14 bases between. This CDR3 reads CASSPRLASSYEQYF. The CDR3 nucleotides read TGTGCCAGTAGTCCCCGACTCGCGAGCTCCTACGAGCAGTACTTC.

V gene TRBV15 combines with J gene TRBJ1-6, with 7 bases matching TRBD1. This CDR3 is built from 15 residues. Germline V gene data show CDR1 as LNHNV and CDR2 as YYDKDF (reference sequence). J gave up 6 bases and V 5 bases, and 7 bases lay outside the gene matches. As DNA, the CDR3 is TGTGCCACCAGCCGCCGGGACAGTCCTAATTCACCCCTCCACTTT. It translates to CATSRRDSPNSPLHF.

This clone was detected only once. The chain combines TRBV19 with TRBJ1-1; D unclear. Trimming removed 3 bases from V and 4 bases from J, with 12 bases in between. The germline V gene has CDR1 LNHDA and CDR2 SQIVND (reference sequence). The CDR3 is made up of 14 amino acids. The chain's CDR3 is CASSMKPRGTEAFF. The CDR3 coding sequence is TGTGCCAGTAGTATGAAGCCCCGGGGCACTGAAGCTTTCTTT.

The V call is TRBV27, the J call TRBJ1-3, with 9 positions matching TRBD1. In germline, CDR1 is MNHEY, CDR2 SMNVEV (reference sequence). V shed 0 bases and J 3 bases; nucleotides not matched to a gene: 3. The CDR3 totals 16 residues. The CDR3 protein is CASSLSGTGIGNTIYF. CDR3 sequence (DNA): TGTGCCAGCAGTTTATCCGGGACAGGGATTGGAAACACCATATATTTT.

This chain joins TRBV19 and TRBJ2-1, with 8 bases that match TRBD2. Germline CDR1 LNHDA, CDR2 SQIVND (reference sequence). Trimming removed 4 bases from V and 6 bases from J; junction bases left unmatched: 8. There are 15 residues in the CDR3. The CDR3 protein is CASSNGREAVNEQFF. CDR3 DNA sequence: TGTGCCAGTAGTAATGGGCGGGAGGCGGTCAATGAGCAGTTCTTC.

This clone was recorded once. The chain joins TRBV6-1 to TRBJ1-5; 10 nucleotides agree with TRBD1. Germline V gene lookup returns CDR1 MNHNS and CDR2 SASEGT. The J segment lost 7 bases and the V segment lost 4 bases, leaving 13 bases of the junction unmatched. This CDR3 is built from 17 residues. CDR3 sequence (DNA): TGTGCCAGCAGTGTCCCTTCCGGGACAGGGGTCGGACAGCCCCAGCATTTT. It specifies CASSVPSGTGVGQPQHF.

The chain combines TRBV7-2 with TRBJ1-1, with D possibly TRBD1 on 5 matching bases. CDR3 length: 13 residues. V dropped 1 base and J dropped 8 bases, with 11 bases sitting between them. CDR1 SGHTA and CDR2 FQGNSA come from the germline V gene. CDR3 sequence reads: CASSLGAGREAFF. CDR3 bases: TGTGCCAGCAGCTTAGGGGCAGGGCGCGAAGCTTTCTTT.

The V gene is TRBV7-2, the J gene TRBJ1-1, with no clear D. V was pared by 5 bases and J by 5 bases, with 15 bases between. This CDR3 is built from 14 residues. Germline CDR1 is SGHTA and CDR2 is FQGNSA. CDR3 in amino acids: CASSPQSSGTEAFF. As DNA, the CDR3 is TGTGCCAGCAGCCCCCAGTCGAGCGGGACTGAAGCTTTCTTT.

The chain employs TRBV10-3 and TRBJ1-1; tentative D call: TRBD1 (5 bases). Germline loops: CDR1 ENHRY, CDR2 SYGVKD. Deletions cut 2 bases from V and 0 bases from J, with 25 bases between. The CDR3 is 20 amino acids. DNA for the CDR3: TGTGCCATCAGTGAGCAACCTAGAAGACAGACCCCCCGGATGAACACTGAAGCTTTCTTT. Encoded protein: CAISEQPRRQTPRMNTEAFF.

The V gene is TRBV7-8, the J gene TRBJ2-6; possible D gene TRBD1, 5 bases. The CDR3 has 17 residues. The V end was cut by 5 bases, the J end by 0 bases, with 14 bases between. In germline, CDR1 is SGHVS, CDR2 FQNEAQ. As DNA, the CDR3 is TGTGCCAGCAGCGCCCGACAGCCTTCCTCTGGGGCCAACGTCCTGACTTTC. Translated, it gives CASSARQPSSGANVLTF.

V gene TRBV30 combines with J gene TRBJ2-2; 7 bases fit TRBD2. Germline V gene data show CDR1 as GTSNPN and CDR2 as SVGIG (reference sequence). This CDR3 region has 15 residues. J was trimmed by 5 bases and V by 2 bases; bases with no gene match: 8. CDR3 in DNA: TGTGCCTGGAGTCAAGGGGAGGGCCCTACCGGGGAGCTGTTTTTT. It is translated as CAWSQGEGPTGELFF.

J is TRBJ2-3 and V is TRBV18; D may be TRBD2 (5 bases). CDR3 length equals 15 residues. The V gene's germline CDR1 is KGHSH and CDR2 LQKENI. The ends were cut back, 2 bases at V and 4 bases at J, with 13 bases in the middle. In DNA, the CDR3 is TGTGCCAGCTCACCAGGTTCTAGCTACGCAGATACGCAGTATTTT. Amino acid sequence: CASSPGSSYADTQYF.

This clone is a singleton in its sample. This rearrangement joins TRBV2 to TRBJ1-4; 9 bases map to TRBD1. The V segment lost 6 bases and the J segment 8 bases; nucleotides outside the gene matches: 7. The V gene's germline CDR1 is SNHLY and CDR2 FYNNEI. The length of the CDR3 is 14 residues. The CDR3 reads CASSIQGAGEKLFF. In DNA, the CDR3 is TGTGCCAGCAGCATACAGGGGGCGGGGGAAAAACTGTTTTTT.

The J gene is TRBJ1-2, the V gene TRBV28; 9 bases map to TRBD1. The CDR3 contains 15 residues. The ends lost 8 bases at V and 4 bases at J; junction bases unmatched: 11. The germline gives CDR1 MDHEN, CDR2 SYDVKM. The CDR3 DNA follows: TGTGCCAGCGGATCGTCCGGGACAGGGCTCTATGGCTACACCTTC. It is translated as CASGSSGTGLYGYTF.

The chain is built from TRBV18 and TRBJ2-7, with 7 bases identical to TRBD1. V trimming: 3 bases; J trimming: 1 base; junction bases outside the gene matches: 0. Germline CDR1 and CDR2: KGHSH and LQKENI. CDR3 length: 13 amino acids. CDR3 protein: CASSPGQSYEQYF. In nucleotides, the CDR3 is TGTGCCAGCTCACCGGGACAGTCCTACGAGCAGTACTTC.

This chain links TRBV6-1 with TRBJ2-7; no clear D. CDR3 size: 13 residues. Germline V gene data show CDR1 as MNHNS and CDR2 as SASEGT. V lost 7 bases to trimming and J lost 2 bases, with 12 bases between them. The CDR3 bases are TGTGCCAGCACGCTCGGTAGGGCCTACGAGCAGTACTTC. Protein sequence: CASTLGRAYEQYF.

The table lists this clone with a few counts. CDR3 DNA sequence: TGTGCCATCAGTGAACTTGTGGGAGGGCCCGTGGATGAGCAGTTCTTC. Protein: CAISELVGGPVDEQFF. The chain links TRBV10-3 to TRBJ2-1; 7 nucleotides line up with TRBD2. From germline, CDR1 is ENHRY and CDR2 SYGVKD. There are 16 residues in the CDR3. After removal of 3 bases from V and 8 bases from J, the junction contained 13 bases not matched to a gene.

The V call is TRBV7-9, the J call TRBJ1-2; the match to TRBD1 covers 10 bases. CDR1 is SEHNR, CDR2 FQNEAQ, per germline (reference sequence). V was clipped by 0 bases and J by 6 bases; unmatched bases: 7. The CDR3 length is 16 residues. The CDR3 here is CASSLAGTGEKNGYTF. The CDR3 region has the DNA TGTGCCAGCAGCTTAGCGGGGACAGGGGAAAAGAATGGCTACACCTTC.

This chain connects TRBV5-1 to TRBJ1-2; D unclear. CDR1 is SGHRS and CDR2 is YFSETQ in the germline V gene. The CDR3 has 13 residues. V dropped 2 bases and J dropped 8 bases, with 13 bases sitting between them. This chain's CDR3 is CASSFSPREGYTF. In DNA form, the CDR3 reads TGCGCCAGCAGCTTTTCCCCGCGGGAGGGCTACACCTTC.

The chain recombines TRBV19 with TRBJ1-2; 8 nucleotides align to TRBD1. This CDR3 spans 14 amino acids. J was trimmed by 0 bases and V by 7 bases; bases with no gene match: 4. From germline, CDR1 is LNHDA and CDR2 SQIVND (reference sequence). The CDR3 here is CASTRTGPNYGYTF. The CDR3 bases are TGTGCCAGTACCAGGACAGGGCCTAACTATGGCTACACCTTC.

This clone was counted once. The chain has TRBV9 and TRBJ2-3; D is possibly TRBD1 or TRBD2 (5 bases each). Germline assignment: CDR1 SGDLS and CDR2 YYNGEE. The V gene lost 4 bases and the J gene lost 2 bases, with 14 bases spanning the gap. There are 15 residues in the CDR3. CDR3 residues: CASSSEGRPTDTQYF. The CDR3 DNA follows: TGTGCCAGCAGCTCCGAGGGGCGGCCCACAGATACGCAGTATTTT.

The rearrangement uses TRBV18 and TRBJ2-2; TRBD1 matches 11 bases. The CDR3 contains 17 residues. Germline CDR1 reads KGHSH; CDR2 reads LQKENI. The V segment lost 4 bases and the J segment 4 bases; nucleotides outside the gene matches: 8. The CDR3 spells CASSLRTGTGGTGELFF. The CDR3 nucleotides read TGTGCCAGCTCACTCCGGACCGGGACAGGGGGCACCGGGGAGCTGTTTTTT.

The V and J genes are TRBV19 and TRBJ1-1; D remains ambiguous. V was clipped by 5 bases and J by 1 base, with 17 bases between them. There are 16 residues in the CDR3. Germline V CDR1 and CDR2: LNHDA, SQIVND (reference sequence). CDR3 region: CASSSQLSRGNTEAFF. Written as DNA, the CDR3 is TGTGCCAGTAGTTCTCAACTCTCGAGAGGGAACACTGAAGCTTTCTTT.

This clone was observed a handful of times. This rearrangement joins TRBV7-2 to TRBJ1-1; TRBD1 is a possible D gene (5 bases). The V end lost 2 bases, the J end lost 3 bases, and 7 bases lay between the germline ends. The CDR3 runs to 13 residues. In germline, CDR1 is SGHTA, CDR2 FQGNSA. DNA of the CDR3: TGTGCCAGCAGCTTACAGGGTCACACTGAAGCTTTCTTT. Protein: CASSLQGHTEAFF.

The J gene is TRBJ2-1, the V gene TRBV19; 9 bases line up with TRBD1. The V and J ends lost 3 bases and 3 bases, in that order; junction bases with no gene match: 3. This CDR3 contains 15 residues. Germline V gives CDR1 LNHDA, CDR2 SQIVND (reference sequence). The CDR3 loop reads CASSMTGGIYNEQFF. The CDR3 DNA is TGTGCCAGTAGTATGACAGGGGGTATCTACAATGAGCAGTTCTTC.

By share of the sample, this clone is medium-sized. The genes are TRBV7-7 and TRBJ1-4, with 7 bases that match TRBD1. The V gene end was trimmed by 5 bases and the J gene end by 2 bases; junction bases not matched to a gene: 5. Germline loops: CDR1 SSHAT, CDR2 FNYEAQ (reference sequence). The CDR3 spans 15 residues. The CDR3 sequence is CASSPGGGTNEKLFF. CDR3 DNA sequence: TGTGCCAGCAGCCCTGGAGGGGGCACTAATGAAAAACTGTTTTTT.